A single T cell receptor beta chain is shown here with its context. Some clones are missing from TCRdb's copy, which holds only in-frame ones; the method was immunoSEQ multiplex PCR. The sample shows tens of thousands of clones, around four fifths of them seen only once. The data are from a study of blood T cell repertoires in COVID-19. The V gene's germline CDR1 is KGHSH and CDR2 LQKENI. V was pared by 3 bases and J by 0 bases, with 15 bases between. The CDR3 totals 16 residues. This sequence was found in a man aged 25 to 45 with COVID-19, enrolled during active disease. Sequenced: peripheral blood. The chain has TRBV18 and TRBJ2-7, with D possibly being TRBD1 (5 bases). The CDR3 bases are TGTGCCAGCTCACCTCAGAGAAGGGGCCTCTCCTACGAGCAGTACTTC. It encodes CASSPQRRGLSYEQYF.